The present T cell receptor beta chain was sequenced within a study of T cell repertoires in cytomegalovirus infection. Across the study: Both a matching HLA type and CMV infection were indicated by public TCR beta signatures.

General study findings and limits: Cumulative frequency (of public TCR beta family members) identified carriers of CMV plus the relevant HLA. Dominating the ex vivo response were HLA-C-restricted CMV-specific TCR beta clonotypes.

The germline V gene encodes CDR1 LNHNV and CDR2 YYDKDF (reference sequence). With V trimmed by 9 bases and J by 6 bases, 13 bases remained unmatched. CDR3 length equals 15 residues. MiXCR, applied by TCRdb to the reads, yields one record per CDR3 protein. The sample contains approximately 140,000 distinct CDR3 sequences, less than 9.5% of which appear only once. Of note for this clonotype: Antigen specificity is unknown.

This TCR derives from a human donor in good health (CMV status not recorded). Some clones in this sample may be carry-over from other donors' samples. The J gene is TRBJ2-1, the V gene TRBV15; TRBD1 matches 8 bases. The sequenced material came from PBMCs. The CDR3, as DNA: TGTGCCACTTGCCCTCCGGGACAGGTCTGCAATGAGCAGTTCTTC. Translating it yields CATCPPGQVCNEQFF. Complete variable domain (other parts from reference TRBV15 and TRBJ2-1): DAMVIQNPRYQVTQFGKPVTLSCSQTLNHNVMYWYQQKSSQAPKLLFHYYDKDFNNEADTPDNFQSRRPNTSFCFLDIRSPGLGDTAMYLCATCPPGQVCNEQFFGPGTRLTVL.